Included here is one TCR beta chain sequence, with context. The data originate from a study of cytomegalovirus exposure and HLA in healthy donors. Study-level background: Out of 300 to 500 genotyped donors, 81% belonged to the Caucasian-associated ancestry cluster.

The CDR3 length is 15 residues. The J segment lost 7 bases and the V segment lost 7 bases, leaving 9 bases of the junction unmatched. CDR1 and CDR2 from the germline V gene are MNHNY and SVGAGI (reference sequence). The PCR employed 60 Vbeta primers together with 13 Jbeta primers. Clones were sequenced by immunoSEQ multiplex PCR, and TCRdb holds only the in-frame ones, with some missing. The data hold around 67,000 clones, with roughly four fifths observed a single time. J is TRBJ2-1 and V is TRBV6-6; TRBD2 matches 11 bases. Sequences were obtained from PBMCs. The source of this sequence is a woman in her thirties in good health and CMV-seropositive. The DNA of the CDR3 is TGTGCCAGCACCGACTCCCTAGCGGGAGGTAATGAGCAGTTCTTC. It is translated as CASTDSLAGGNEQFF.